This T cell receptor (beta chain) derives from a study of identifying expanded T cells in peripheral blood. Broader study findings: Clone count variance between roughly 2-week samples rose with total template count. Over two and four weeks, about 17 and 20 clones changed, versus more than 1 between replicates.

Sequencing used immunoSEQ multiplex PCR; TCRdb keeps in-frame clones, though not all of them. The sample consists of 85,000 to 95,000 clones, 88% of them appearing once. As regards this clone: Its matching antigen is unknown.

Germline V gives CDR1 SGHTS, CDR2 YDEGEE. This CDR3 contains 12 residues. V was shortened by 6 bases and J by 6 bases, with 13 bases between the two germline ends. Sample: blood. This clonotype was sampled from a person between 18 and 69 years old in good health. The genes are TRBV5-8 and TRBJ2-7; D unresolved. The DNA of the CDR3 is TGTGCCAGCACCCTACGGGTCCCCGAGCAGTACTTC. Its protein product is CASTLRVPEQYF. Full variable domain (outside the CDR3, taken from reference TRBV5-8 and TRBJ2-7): EAGVTQSPTHLIKTRGQQATLRCSPISGHTSVYWYQQALGLGLQFLLWYDEGEERNRGNFPPRFSGRQFPNYSSELNVNALELEDSALYLCASTLRVPEQYFGPGTRLTVT.